The 20 T cell receptor beta chains below come from one sample, sequenced in a study of cytomegalovirus exposure and HLA in healthy donors. PCR was performed using 60 Vbeta and 13 Jbeta primers. TCRdb keeps only in-frame clones here, not all; method: immunoSEQ multiplex PCR. Of 130,000 or so clones listed, about 80% are singletons. Sequenced sample: PBMCs. The receptor source for this set is a woman in her 40s in good health and CMV-seronegative.

CDR3 protein: CASSLWYGREAQPQHF. The CDR3 region has the DNA TGTGCCAGCAGTTTATGGTACGGCAGGGAGGCTCAGCCCCAGCATTTT. The gene calls are TRBV28 and TRBJ1-5; perhaps TRBD1 as D (5 bases). The length of the CDR3 is 16 residues. The V gene's germline CDR1 is MDHEN and CDR2 SYDVKM. With 0 bases removed from V and 6 bases from J, the gap between germline ends came to 15 bases. Variable domain in full (rest from reference TRBV28 and TRBJ1-5): DVKVTQSSRYLVKRTGEKVFLECVQDMDHENMFWYRQDPGLGLRLIYFSYDVKMKEKGDIPEGYSVSREKKERFSLILESASTNQTSMYLCASSLWYGREAQPQHFGDGTRLSIL.

The chain joins TRBV18 to TRBJ2-3, with a possible D match to TRBD2 (5 bases). The ends were cut back, 4 bases at V and 11 bases at J, with 16 bases in the middle. The CDR3 sequence is 13 residues long. Germline V gives CDR1 KGHSH, CDR2 LQKENI. The CDR3 is CASSRSGVEKQYF. CDR3 DNA sequence: TGTGCCAGCTCACGTTCCGGGGTCGAAAAGCAGTATTTT.

V usage is TRBV10-2 and J usage is TRBJ2-7, with TRBD2 as a possible D gene (6 bases). Per germline, CDR1 WSHSY and CDR2 SAAADI. Trimming shortened V by 4 bases and J by 5 bases, and 12 bases separated the two germline ends. The CDR3 is made up of 13 amino acids. The CDR3 region is CASSALVADEQYF. The CDR3 DNA reads as TGCGCCAGCAGTGCGTTGGTAGCGGACGAGCAGTACTTC.

This chain joins TRBV5-6 and TRBJ2-3; the D gene is possibly TRBD2 (6 bases). V gave up 4 bases and J gave up 0 bases, with 18 bases separating them. The CDR3 consists of 17 residues. Germline assignment: CDR1 SGHDT and CDR2 YYEEEE. CDR3 loop: CASSLTTVAGSTDTQYF. The CDR3 nucleotides read TGTGCCAGCAGCCTGACTACTGTCGCGGGAAGCACAGATACGCAGTATTTT. Full variable domain (rest looked up from reference TRBV5-6 and TRBJ2-3): DAGVTQSPTHLIKTRGQQVTLRCSPKSGHDTVSWYQQALGQGPQFIFQYYEEEERQRGNFPDRFSGHQFPNYSSELNVNALLLGDSALYLCASSLTTVAGSTDTQYFGPGTRLTVL.

This clone is a singleton in its sample. DNA of the CDR3: TGTGCCAGCAGCCAAACAGGGGATCAGCCCCAGCATTTT. Amino acid sequence: CASSQTGDQPQHF. The chain has TRBV7-9 and TRBJ1-5; 7 positions agree with TRBD1. V trimming: 5 bases; J trimming: 5 bases; junction bases outside the gene matches: 3. The CDR3 runs 13 residues. Germline CDR1 and CDR2: SEHNR and FQNEAQ (reference sequence).

J is TRBJ1-3 and V is TRBV6-1, with a weak D call TRBD1 (6 bases). The germline V and J ends were trimmed by 11 bases and 5 bases, with 16 bases remaining between them. CDR1 and CDR2 from the germline V gene are MNHNS and SASEGT. The CDR3 runs 13 residues. CDR3 residues: CAGTRGNRNTIYF. The CDR3 nucleotides read TGTGCCGGAACCAGGGGAAACAGAAACACCATATATTTT.

The chain couples TRBV28 to TRBJ2-1; 7 bases line up with TRBD2. Trimming at V came to 2 bases and at J to 3 bases, leaving 4 bases not matched to a gene. The CDR3 is made up of 15 amino acids. Germline loops: CDR1 MDHEN, CDR2 SYDVKM. For the CDR3, the DNA is TGTGCCAGCAGTTTACGCGGGAGACACTACAATGAGCAGTTCTTC. Protein: CASSLRGRHYNEQFF. The complete variable domain, with remaining parts taken from reference TRBV28 and TRBJ2-1, reads DVKVTQSSRYLVKRTGEKVFLECVQDMDHENMFWYRQDPGLGLRLIYFSYDVKMKEKGDIPEGYSVSREKKERFSLILESASTNQTSMYLCASSLRGRHYNEQFFGPGTRLTVL.

This chain connects TRBV5-4 to TRBJ1-2; 10 nucleotides match TRBD1. Germline loops: CDR1 SGHNT, CDR2 YYREEE (reference sequence). This CDR3 comprises 15 residues. V lost 5 bases, J lost 3 bases, and 7 bases stayed unmatched. Here the CDR3 reads CASRTTGGADYGYTF. The CDR3 nucleotides are TGTGCCAGCAGGACGACAGGGGGCGCGGACTATGGCTACACCTTC.

The J gene is TRBJ2-2, the V gene TRBV7-3; 15 bases are a match to TRBD2. Looked up from germline, CDR1 is SGHTA and CDR2 is FQGTGA. V trimming: 5 bases; J trimming: 0 bases; junction bases outside the gene matches: 7. The CDR3 has 19 residues. The CDR3, as DNA: TGTGCCAGCAGCCTTCTTGGGACTAGCGGGAGGACGAACACCGGGGAGCTGTTTTTT. Translating it yields CASSLLGTSGRTNTGELFF.

The V call is TRBV5-1, the J call TRBJ1-3, with D tentatively TRBD1 (5 bases). Germline loops: CDR1 SGHRS, CDR2 YFSETQ. The CDR3 is 16 residues long. The ends were cut back, 4 bases at V and 5 bases at J, with 19 bases in the middle. CDR3 region: CASSPTGQTARNTIYF. Written as DNA, the CDR3 is TGCGCCAGCAGCCCGACCGGGCAGACAGCTAGAAACACCATATATTTT.

V and J are TRBV21-1 and TRBJ2-7; the D segment call TRBD1 is taken from the table without a DNA check. TRBV21-1 is given as a pseudogene. CDR3 length: 14 amino acids. As DNA, the CDR3 is TGTGCCAGCAGCAAAGTTGGCTGGTCCTACGAGCAGTACTTC. Its translation: CASSKVGWSYEQYF.

The chain employs TRBV4-3 and TRBJ2-3, with 10 bases matching TRBD2. CDR3 length: 16 residues. Germline V gene sequence: CDR1 LGHNA, CDR2 YSLEER. V dropped 2 bases and J dropped 2; count of bases not matched to a gene: 4. CDR3 sequence reads: CASSQTLAGITDTQYF. In DNA form, the CDR3 reads TGCGCCAGCAGCCAAACACTAGCGGGAATCACAGATACGCAGTATTTT.

This chain uses TRBV11-2 with TRBJ2-7; the match to TRBD1 covers 7 bases. V gave up 6 bases and J gave up 3 bases; unmatched junction bases: 11. CDR1 is SGHAT, CDR2 FQNNGV, per germline. The CDR3 runs to 15 residues. The CDR3 region is CASRDLGQAIYEQYF. The CDR3, as DNA: TGTGCCAGCAGGGACCTCGGACAGGCGATCTACGAGCAGTACTTC. Looking up the rest from reference TRBV11-2 and TRBJ2-7 gives the full variable domain: EAGVAQSPRYKIIEKRQSVAFWCNPISGHATLYWYQQILGQGPKLLIQFQNNGVVDDSQLPKDRFSAERLKGVDSTLKIQPAKLEDSAVYLCASRDLGQAIYEQYFGPGTRLTVT.

V is TRBV28 and J is TRBJ2-5; possibly TRBD2 for D (6 bases). In germline, CDR1 is MDHEN, CDR2 SYDVKM. Deletions cut 3 bases from V and 5 bases from J, with 16 bases between. The CDR3 has 15 amino acids. The CDR3 region is CASSLGGWGFETQYF. Written as DNA, the CDR3 is TGTGCCAGCAGTTTGGGGGGTTGGGGGTTTGAGACCCAGTACTTC.

V usage is TRBV4-1 and J usage is TRBJ1-5; 7 bases map to TRBD1. V was clipped by 2 bases and J by 4 bases; unmatched bases: 11. The length of the CDR3 is 17 residues. Per the germline V gene, CDR1 is MGHRA and CDR2 is YSYEKL. CDR3 residues: CASSQRVYGQANQPQHF. The CDR3 region has the DNA TGCGCCAGCAGCCAACGCGTGTATGGACAGGCTAATCAGCCCCAGCATTTT.

The chain carries TRBV5-6 and TRBJ2-7; weak D call: TRBD1 (5 bases). The CDR3 loop spans 17 amino acids. Between the trimmed V and J ends, which lost 0 bases and 2 bases, there was a span of 18 bases. Germline V lookup: CDR1 SGHDT, CDR2 YYEEEE. In nucleotides, the CDR3 is TGTGCCAGCAGCTTGGCCAGTCTCCTCACAGGTACCTACGAGCAGTACTTC. This translates into CASSLASLLTGTYEQYF.

The count of this clone is one. This rearrangement joins TRBV4-3 to TRBJ2-5, with D maybe TRBD2 (6 bases). With 1 base removed from V and 7 bases from J, the gap between germline ends came to 16 bases. CDR3 length: 15 amino acids. Germline lookup yields CDR1 LGHNA and CDR2 YSLEER. This chain's CDR3 is CASSQVSSGGGTQYF. The CDR3 DNA reads TGCGCCAGCAGCCAAGTCAGTAGCGGAGGAGGGACCCAGTACTTC.

This clone was picked up a small number of times. This chain connects TRBV7-6 to TRBJ2-1; the D gene is possibly TRBD2 (6 bases). V lost 1 base and J lost 0, with 13 bases in between. The CDR3 is 17 residues long. CDR1 is SGHVS, CDR2 FNYEAQ, per germline. In nucleotides, the CDR3 is TGTGCCAGCAGCTTAGTGGCTGGCGGGGACTCCTACAATGAGCAGTTCTTC. Its translation is CASSLVAGGDSYNEQFF.

This clone was detected only a few times. The chain combines TRBV7-3 with TRBJ2-7; 8 positions match TRBD2. The ends lost 2 bases at V and 0 bases at J; junction bases unmatched: 0. This CDR3 spans 14 amino acids. CDR1 is SGHTA, CDR2 FQGTGA, per germline. The CDR3 here is CASSLLAGSYEQYF. In nucleotides, the CDR3 is TGTGCCAGCAGCTTACTAGCGGGCTCCTACGAGCAGTACTTC.

This clone was seen only once. The CDR3 sequence: CASSLDRGEYNEQFF. DNA for the CDR3: TGTGCCAGCAGCCTCGACAGGGGTGAATACAATGAGCAGTTCTTC. The gene calls are TRBV7-3 and TRBJ2-1, with 8 bases lining up with TRBD1. V shed 5 bases and J 4 bases; nucleotides not matched to a gene: 7. The CDR3 consists of 15 residues. From germline, CDR1 is SGHTA and CDR2 FQGTGA.